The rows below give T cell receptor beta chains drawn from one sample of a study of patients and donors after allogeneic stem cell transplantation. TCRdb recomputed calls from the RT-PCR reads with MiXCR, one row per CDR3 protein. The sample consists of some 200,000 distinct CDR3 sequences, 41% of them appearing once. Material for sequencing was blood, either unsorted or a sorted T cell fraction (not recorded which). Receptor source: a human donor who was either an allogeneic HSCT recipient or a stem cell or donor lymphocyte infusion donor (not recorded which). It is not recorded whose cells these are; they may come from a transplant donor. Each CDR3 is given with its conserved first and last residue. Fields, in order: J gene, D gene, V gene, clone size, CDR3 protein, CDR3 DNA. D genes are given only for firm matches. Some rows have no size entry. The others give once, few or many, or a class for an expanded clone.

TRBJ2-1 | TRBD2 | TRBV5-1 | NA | CASSLTSGSIGEQFF | TGCGCCAGCAGCTTGACTAGCGGGAGCATCGGTGAGCAGTTCTTC
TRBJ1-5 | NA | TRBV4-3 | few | CASTQEIYSNQPQHF | TGCGCCAGCACCCAGGAGATTTATAGCAATCAGCCCCAGCATTTT
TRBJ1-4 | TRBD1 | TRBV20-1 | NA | CSALGQGAVGEKLFF | TGCAGTGCCCTGGGACAGGGGGCTGTTGGTGAAAAACTGTTTTTT
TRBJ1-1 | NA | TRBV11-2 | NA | CASNPGDRRNTEAFF | TGTGCCAGCAATCCAGGGGACCGGCGGAACACTGAAGCTTTCTTT
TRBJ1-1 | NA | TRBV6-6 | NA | CASSYTGMNTEAFF | TGTGCCAGCAGTTACACAGGCATGAACACTGAAGCTTTCTTT
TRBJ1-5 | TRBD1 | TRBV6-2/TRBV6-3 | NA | CASSYLGQGARAAPQHF | TGTGCCAGCAGCTACCTCGGACAGGGGGCGAGGGCCGCCCCCCAGCATTTT
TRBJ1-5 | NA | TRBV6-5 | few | CASRKGQSSNQPQHF | TGTGCCAGCAGAAAAGGACAGTCTAGCAATCAGCCCCAGCATTTT
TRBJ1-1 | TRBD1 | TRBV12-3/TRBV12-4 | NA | CASSPRQGTGTEAFF | TGTGCCAGCAGTCCACGACAGGGAACGGGCACTGAAGCTTTCTTT
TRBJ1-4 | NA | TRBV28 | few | CASSLQGEHEKLFF | TGTGCCAGCAGTCTCCAGGGTGAGCATGAAAAACTGTTTTTT
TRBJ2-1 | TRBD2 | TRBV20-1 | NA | CSALGRASETTLMQFF | TGCAGTGCTCTTGGGAGGGCTAGCGAAACGACCCTAATGCAGTTCTTC
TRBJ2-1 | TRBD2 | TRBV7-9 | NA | CASNGLAGGLPYNEQFF | TGTGCCAGCAACGGACTAGCGGGAGGATTACCCTACAATGAGCAGTTCTTC
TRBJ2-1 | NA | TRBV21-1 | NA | CASSREPGLALREQFF | TGTGCCAGCAGCAGGGAACCGGGACTAGCGCTCAGGGAGCAGTTCTTC
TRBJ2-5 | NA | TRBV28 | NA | CASRPVDRWETQYF | TGTGCCAGCAGACCGGTTGACAGGTGGGAGACCCAGTACTTC
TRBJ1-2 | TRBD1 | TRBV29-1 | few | CSVDATGGGGYGYTF | TGCAGCGTTGATGCCACAGGGGGAGGGGGCTATGGCTACACCTTC
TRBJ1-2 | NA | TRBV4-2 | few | CASSQRDEGSSYGYTF | TGTGCCAGCAGCCAAAGGGACGAGGGCTCGAGCTATGGCTACACCTTC
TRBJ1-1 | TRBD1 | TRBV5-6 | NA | CASSPVPDRGGTEAFF | TGTGCCAGCAGCCCAGTACCGGACAGGGGGGGCACTGAAGCTTTCTTT
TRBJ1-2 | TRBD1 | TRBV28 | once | CASSYPGGPPGYTF | TGTGCCAGCAGTTATCCAGGGGGCCCTCCTGGCTACACCTTC
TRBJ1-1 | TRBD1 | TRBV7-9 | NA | CASSFGDRGFTEAFF | TGTGCCAGCAGCTTCGGGGACAGGGGTTTCACTGAAGCTTTCTTT
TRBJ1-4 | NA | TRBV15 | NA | CATSPGGGNEKLFF | TGTGCCACCAGCCCCGGAGGGGGTAATGAAAAACTGTTTTTT
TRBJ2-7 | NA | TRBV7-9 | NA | CASSYNYEQYF | TGTGCCAGCAGCTACAACTACGAGCAGTACTTC
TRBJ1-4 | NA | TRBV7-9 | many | CASSTGLNEKLFF | TGTGCCAGCAGCACAGGACTTAATGAAAAACTGTTTTTT
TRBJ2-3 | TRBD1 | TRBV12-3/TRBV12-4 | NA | CASSHDRGRDTQYF | TGTGCCAGCAGTCACGACAGGGGACGGGATACGCAGTATTTT
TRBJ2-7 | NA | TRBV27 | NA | CASSLSPAYEQYF | TGTGCCAGCAGTTTATCCCCTGCCTACGAGCAGTACTTC
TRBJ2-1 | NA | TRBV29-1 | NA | CSVVEGSYNEQFF | TGCAGCGTCGTGGAGGGTAGTTACAATGAGCAGTTCTTC
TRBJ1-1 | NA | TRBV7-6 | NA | CASSLLHGVEAFF | TGTGCCAGCAGCTTACTCCACGGGGTTGAAGCTTTCTTT
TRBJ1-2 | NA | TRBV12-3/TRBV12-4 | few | CASRQGETGYTF | TGTGCCAGCAGACAGGGAGAAACTGGCTACACCTTC
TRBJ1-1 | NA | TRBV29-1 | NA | CSVVVNEAFF | TGCAGCGTTGTCGTAAATGAAGCTTTCTTT
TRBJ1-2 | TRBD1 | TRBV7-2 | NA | CASSLGWDSYGYTF | TGTGCCAGCAGCTTAGGATGGGACAGCTATGGCTACACCTTC
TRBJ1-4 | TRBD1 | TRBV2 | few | CASRWDSLGEKLFF | TGTGCCAGCAGGTGGGACAGCCTTGGAGAAAAACTGTTTTTT
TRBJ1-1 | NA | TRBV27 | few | CASSSLEWAEAFF | TGTGCCAGCAGTTCACTTGAATGGGCTGAAGCTTTCTTT
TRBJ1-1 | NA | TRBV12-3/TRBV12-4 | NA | CASSPPGRVSEAFF | TGTGCCAGCAGCCCTCCTGGCAGGGTTAGTGAAGCTTTCTTT
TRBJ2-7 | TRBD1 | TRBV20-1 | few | CSAPRTGTREQYF | TGCAGTGCTCCTCGGACAGGGACCCGCGAGCAGTACTTC
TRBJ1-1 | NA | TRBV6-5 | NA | CASSETTGTEAFF | TGTGCCAGCAGTGAGACAACGGGGACTGAAGCTTTCTTT
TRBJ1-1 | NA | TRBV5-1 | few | CASSLEQVASWRAEAFF | TGCGCCAGCAGCTTGGAGCAGGTCGCGTCCTGGAGGGCTGAAGCTTTCTTT
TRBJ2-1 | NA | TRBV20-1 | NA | CSAREGPPGGVTYNEQFF | TGCAGTGCTAGGGAAGGGCCCCCTGGCGGGGTGACCTACAATGAGCAGTTCTTC
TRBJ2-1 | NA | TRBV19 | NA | CASRQGMTYNEQFF | TGTGCCAGTAGGCAGGGGATGACCTACAATGAGCAGTTCTTC
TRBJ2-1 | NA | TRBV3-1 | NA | CASSQEGMSRLPSYNEQFF | TGTGCCAGCAGCCAAGAAGGAATGAGCAGACTACCCTCCTACAATGAGCAGTTCTTC
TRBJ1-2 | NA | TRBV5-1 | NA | CASSLAQLPYGYTF | TGCGCCAGCAGCTTGGCCCAACTTCCGTATGGCTACACCTTC
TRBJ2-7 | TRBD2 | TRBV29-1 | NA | CSVEDWLAGDSYEQYF | TGCAGCGTTGAAGATTGGCTAGCGGGGGACTCCTACGAGCAGTACTTC
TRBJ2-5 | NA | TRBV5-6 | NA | CASSPSRRTQYF | TGTGCCAGCAGTCCCTCGAGGAGGACCCAGTACTTC
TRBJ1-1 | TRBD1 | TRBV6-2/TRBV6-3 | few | CASSYSGTGGTEAFF | TGTGCCAGCAGTTACTCGGGGACAGGGGGAACTGAAGCTTTCTTT
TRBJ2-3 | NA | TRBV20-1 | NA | CSARDGTGITDTQYF | TGCAGTGCTAGAGATGGAACCGGGATCACAGATACGCAGTATTTT
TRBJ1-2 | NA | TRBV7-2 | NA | CASSPDVYGYTF | TGTGCCAGCAGCCCGGACGTTTATGGCTACACCTTC
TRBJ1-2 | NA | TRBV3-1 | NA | CASSQGAPEGYTF | TGTGCCAGCAGCCAAGGCGCGCCGGAGGGCTACACCTTC
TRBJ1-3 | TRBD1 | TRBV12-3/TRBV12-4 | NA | CASSRNTGVRAGNTIYF | TGTGCCAGCAGTAGGAATACAGGGGTGAGGGCTGGAAACACCATATATTTT
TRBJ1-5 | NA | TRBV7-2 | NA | CASSPEGSRSNQPQHF | TGTGCCAGCAGCCCAGAGGGTTCCCGTAGCAATCAGCCCCAGCATTTT
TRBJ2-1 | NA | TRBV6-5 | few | CASSYLEEGEQFF | TGTGCCAGCAGTTACTTGGAGGAAGGTGAGCAGTTCTTC
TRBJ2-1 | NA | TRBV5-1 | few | CASSAGLTSYNEQFF | TGCGCCAGCAGCGCGGGACTTACCTCCTACAATGAGCAGTTCTTC
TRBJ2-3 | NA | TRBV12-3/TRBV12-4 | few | CASSLWRHTDTQYF | TGTGCCAGCAGTTTATGGCGCCACACAGATACGCAGTATTTT